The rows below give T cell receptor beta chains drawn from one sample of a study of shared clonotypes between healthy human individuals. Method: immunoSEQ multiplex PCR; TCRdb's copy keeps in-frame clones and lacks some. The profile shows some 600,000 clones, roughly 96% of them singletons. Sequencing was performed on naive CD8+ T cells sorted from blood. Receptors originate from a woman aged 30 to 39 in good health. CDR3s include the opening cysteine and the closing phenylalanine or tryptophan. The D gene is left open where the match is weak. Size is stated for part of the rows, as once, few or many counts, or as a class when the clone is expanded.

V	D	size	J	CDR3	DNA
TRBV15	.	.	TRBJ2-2	CATSREGLFTGELFF	TGTGCCACCAGCAGAGAGGGCCTATTCACCGGGGAGCTGTTTTTT
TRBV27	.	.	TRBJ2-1	CASSYSPVYNEQFF	TGTGCCAGCAGTTACTCCCCGGTTTACAATGAGCAGTTCTTC
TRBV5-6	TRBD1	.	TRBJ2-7	CASTTTGNYEQYF	TGTGCCAGCACCACGACAGGGAACTACGAGCAGTACTTC
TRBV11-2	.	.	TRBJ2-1	CASSLGAGRSNEQFF	TGTGCCAGCAGCTTAGGCGCGGGGAGGTCGAATGAGCAGTTCTTC
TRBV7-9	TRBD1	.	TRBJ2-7	CASSSGQGLDEQYF	TGTGCCAGCAGCTCGGGACAGGGATTAGACGAGCAGTACTTC
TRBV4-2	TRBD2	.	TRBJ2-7	CASSQSLAAPYEQYF	TGTGCCAGCAGCCAGTCACTAGCGGCACCCTACGAGCAGTACTTC
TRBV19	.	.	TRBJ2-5	CASSVDGEETQYF	TGTGCCAGTAGTGTAGACGGGGAAGAGACCCAGTACTTC
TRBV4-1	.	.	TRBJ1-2	CASSQEGQVGYGYTF	TGCGCCAGCAGCCAAGAAGGCCAGGTCGGCTATGGCTACACCTTC
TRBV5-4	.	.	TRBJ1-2	CASSLSGTGGYTF	TGTGCCAGCAGCTTGTCAGGGACTGGCGGCTACACCTTC
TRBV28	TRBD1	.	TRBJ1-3	CASTLVGSGGSSGNTIYF	TGTGCCAGCACTCTTGTCGGGTCAGGGGGAAGCTCTGGAAACACCATATATTTT
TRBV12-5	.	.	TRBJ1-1	CASGPTAATAEAFF	TGTGCTAGTGGTCCGACAGCAGCTACTGCTGAAGCTTTCTTT
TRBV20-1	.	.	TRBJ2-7	CSASEVYEQYF	TGCAGTGCTAGTGAGGTTTACGAGCAGTACTTC
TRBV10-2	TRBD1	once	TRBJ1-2	CASKDRGDGYTF	TGCGCCAGCAAGGACAGGGGAGATGGCTACACCTTC
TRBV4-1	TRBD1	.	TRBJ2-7	CASSSWTGDYEQYF	TGCGCCAGCAGCTCCTGGACAGGGGACTACGAGCAGTACTTC
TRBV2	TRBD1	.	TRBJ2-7	CASLIGQGVSYEQYF	TGTGCCAGCTTAATAGGACAGGGGGTCTCCTACGAGCAGTACTTC
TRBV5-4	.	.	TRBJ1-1	CASSLTENTEAFF	TGTGCCAGCAGCTTGACGGAGAACACTGAAGCTTTCTTT
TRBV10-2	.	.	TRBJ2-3	CASSEGGHTDTQYF	TGCGCCAGCAGTGAGGGGGGCCACACAGATACGCAGTATTTT
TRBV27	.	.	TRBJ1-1	CASSLRMTGNTEAFF	TGTGCCAGCAGCCTACGAATGACAGGGAACACTGAAGCTTTCTTT
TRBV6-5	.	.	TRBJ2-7	CARPGDGHYEQYF	TGTGCCAGACCAGGGGACGGACACTACGAGCAGTACTTC
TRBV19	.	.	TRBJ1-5	CASRPGQHSNQPQHF	TGTGCCAGTAGACCTGGACAGCATAGCAATCAGCCCCAGCATTTT
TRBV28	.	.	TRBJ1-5	CASRMAGYNQPQHF	TGTGCCAGCAGAATGGCGGGGTACAATCAGCCCCAGCATTTT
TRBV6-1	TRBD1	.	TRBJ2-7	CASSEHGQGFEQYF	TGTGCCAGCAGTGAACATGGACAGGGGTTCGAGCAGTACTTC
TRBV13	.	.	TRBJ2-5	CASSLGPGQETQYF	TGTGCCAGCAGCTTAGGCCCGGGCCAAGAGACCCAGTACTTC
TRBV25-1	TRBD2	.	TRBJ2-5	CASSEFAGVETQYF	TGTGCCAGCAGTGAATTTGCGGGAGTAGAGACCCAGTACTTC
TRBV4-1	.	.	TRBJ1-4	CASSQEGGLAATNEKLFF	TGCGCCAGCAGCCAAGAGGGAGGGCTAGCTGCAACTAATGAAAAACTGTTTTTT
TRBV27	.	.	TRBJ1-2	CASSPGLGLYGYTF	TGTGCCAGCAGTCCCGGTTTAGGGTTGTATGGCTACACCTTC
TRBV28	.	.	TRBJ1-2	CASSDGWGPIGGYTF	TGTGCCAGCAGTGATGGATGGGGGCCAATCGGTGGCTACACCTTC
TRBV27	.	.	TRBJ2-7	CASSLGGPNYEQYF	TGTGCCAGCAGTTTAGGGGGGCCCAACTACGAGCAGTACTTC
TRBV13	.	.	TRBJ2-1	CASSLGGTVSYNEQFF	TGTGCCAGCAGCTTGGGGGGTACTGTCTCCTACAATGAGCAGTTCTTC
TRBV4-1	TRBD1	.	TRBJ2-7	CASSQGATGGYEQYF	TGCGCCAGCAGCCAAGGGGCCACAGGGGGGTACGAGCAGTACTTC
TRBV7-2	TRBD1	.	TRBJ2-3	CASSLPRDRGAFEDTQYF	TGTGCCAGCAGCTTGCCCCGTGACAGGGGAGCTTTCGAAGATACGCAGTATTTT
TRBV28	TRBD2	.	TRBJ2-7	CASEPRGGREQYF	TGTGCCAGCGAACCCCGGGGGGGTCGCGAGCAGTACTTC
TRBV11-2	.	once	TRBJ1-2	CASTYRGGANYGYTF	TGTGCCAGCACCTATAGGGGGGGGGCGAACTATGGCTACACCTTC
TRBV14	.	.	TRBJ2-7	CASSPLAETYEQYF	TGTGCCAGCAGTCCCTTGGCGGAGACCTACGAGCAGTACTTC